This section outlines one TCR beta chain sequence together with its context. Its antigen is not identified. Isolated RNA was reverse transcribed in full, so expressed TCRB transcripts were sequenced. The table came from immunoSEQ multiplex PCR; TCRdb's copy has only in-frame clones and leaves some out. The table has 250,000 to 350,000 clones, more than 9.5% seen once. Blood was collected once per donor into heparin, averaging roughly 0.12 L. Via the markers CD45RO/CCR7/CD25/CD127/CD95/CD27, stem cell-like memory, regulatory, central memory and naive CD4+ cells were sorted. The sample is drawn from a study of beta chain features in type 1 diabetes. Study background: Cell yields, gender and age were similar in healthy donors and patients.

The study, taken as a whole, reports: Cells with high TCR expression could be over-represented when cDNA is sequenced.

V was trimmed by 10 bases and J by 0 bases, leaving 9 bases between them. Germline V gives CDR1 MNHNY, CDR2 SVGAGI (reference sequence). This CDR3 is built from 12 residues. The source of this sequence is a woman between 25 and 40 years old in good health. The sequenced sample consisted of naive CD4+ T cells from blood. This rearrangement joins TRBV6-6 to TRBJ2-5; D possibly corresponds to TRBD1 (5 bases). The CDR3 protein is CATRQYQETQYF. As DNA, the CDR3 is TGTGCCACTAGACAGTACCAAGAGACCCAGTACTTC.